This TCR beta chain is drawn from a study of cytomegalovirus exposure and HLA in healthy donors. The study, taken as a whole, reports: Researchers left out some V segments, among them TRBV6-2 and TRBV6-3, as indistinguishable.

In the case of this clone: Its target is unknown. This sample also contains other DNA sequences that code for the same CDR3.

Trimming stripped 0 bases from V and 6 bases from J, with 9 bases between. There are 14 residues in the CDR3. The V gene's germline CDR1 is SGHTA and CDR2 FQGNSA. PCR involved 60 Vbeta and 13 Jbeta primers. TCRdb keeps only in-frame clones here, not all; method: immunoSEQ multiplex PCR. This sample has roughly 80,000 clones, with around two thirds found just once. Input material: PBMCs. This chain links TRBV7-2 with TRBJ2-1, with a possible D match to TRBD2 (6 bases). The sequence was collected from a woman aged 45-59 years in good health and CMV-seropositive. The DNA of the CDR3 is TGTGCCAGCAGCTTAGCCGGCGGGGCCAATGAGCAGTTCTTC. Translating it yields CASSLAGGANEQFF.